Listed below are T cell receptor beta chains from one sample, sequenced in a study of OX40 agonist ivuxolimab in advanced cancers. Method: immunoSEQ multiplex PCR; TCRdb's copy keeps in-frame clones and lacks some. Here the sample spans about 72,000 clones, roughly 87% being singletons. The material sequenced was CD4+ or CD8+ T cells sorted from blood, taken in a trial of the OX40 agonist ivuxolimab. Receptors were obtained from an adult with an advanced solid tumor such as melanoma, head and neck, liver or kidney cancer. CDR3s include the opening cysteine and the closing phenylalanine or tryptophan. A D gene is named only where the DNA matches it firmly. Not every row has a clone size; where given, it reads once, few, many or a size class.

j_call	v_call	clone_size	d_call	cdr3_length	cdr3_aa	cdr3_nt
TRBJ2-7	TRBV27	-	-	13	CASRPTGTYEQYF	TGTGCCAGCAGGCCCACAGGTACCTACGAGCAGTACTTC
TRBJ2-7	TRBV5-1	-	-	16	CASSLAVEGTWGEQYF	TGCGCCAGCAGCTTGGCCGTGGAGGGGACATGGGGTGAGCAGTACTTC
TRBJ1-5	TRBV6-5	few	-	14	CASRAPGRNQPQHF	TGTGCCAGCAGGGCCCCGGGGAGGAATCAGCCCCAGCATTTT
TRBJ1-1	TRBV12-5	-	-	18	CASGLTSLGRVKNTEAFF	TGTGCTAGTGGTTTGACCTCCCTGGGTCGGGTAAAGAACACTGAAGCTTTCTTT
TRBJ2-3	TRBV28	once	TRBD2	17	CASSPSRGSGSVDTQYF	TGTGCCAGCAGTCCCTCAAGGGGCAGCGGGAGTGTGGATACGCAGTATTTT
TRBJ2-2	TRBV7-2	-	-	16	CASSFGRRANTGELFF	TGTGCCAGCAGCTTCGGTCGTAGGGCGAACACCGGGGAGCTGTTTTTT
TRBJ2-6	TRBV5-1	-	-	14	CASSSGTGANVLTF	TGCGCCAGCAGCTCCGGGACAGGGGCCAACGTCCTGACTTTC
TRBJ2-1	TRBV7-2	few	TRBD1	15	CASSLFLGQGMSQFF	TGTGCCAGCAGCTTATTTTTGGGACAGGGGATGAGTCAGTTCTTC
TRBJ1-4	TRBV27	-	TRBD1	14	CASRQGLRGEKLFF	TGTGCCAGCAGACAGGGGCTACGGGGTGAAAAACTGTTTTTT
TRBJ2-2	TRBV5-4	-	-	15	CASSLGTVNTGELFF	TGTGCCAGCAGCTTGGGGACAGTTAACACCGGGGAGCTGTTTTTT
TRBJ2-5	TRBV28	-	TRBD1	15	CASRHGTGDQETQYF	TGTGCCAGCAGACACGGGACAGGGGACCAAGAGACCCAGTACTTC
TRBJ1-1	TRBV11-2	once	-	15	CASSFGTVGGTEAFF	TGTGCCAGCAGCTTTGGAACCGTGGGGGGGACTGAAGCTTTCTTT
TRBJ1-2	TRBV7-9	-	-	15	CASKAQGNVGYGYTF	TGTGCCAGCAAGGCTCAGGGAAATGTCGGCTATGGCTACACCTTC
TRBJ2-1	TRBV18	-	-	15	CASSPRGGLVNEQFF	TGTGCCAGCTCACCACGGGGGGGCCTCGTCAATGAGCAGTTCTTC
TRBJ1-1	TRBV18	few	-	14	CASSAAQASGEAFF	TGTGCCAGCTCAGCGGCTCAGGCCTCAGGTGAAGCTTTCTTT
TRBJ2-3	TRBV7-2	-	-	14	CASSLASWADTQYF	TGTGCCAGCAGCTTAGCTAGTTGGGCAGATACGCAGTATTTT
TRBJ1-1	TRBV5-4	-	TRBD1	16	CASSFGTGTLGTEAFF	TGTGCCAGCAGCTTCGGGACAGGGACCCTGGGCACTGAAGCTTTCTTT
TRBJ1-4	TRBV2	-	-	14	CASSAYRQNEKLFF	TGTGCCAGCAGTGCATACAGACAAAATGAAAAACTGTTTTTT
TRBJ2-3	TRBV9	once	-	14	CASSVAGRTDTQYF	TGTGCCAGCAGCGTAGCGGGGAGGACAGATACGCAGTATTTT
TRBJ2-1	TRBV14	-	-	16	CASSQQLPQGGGEQFF	TGTGCCAGCAGCCAACAACTACCTCAGGGGGGCGGTGAGCAGTTCTTC
TRBJ1-6	TRBV6-6	-	-	14	CASSFPGLNSPLHF	TGTGCCAGCAGTTTTCCGGGCCTTAATTCACCCCTCCACTTT
TRBJ1-2	TRBV28	-	TRBD1	13	CASSQTGGYGYTF	TGTGCCAGCAGTCAGACAGGGGGCTATGGCTACACCTTC
TRBJ2-7	TRBV21-1	-	-	15	CASSASQGTYREQYF	TGTGCCAGCAGCGCCTCACAGGGGACGTACCGCGAGCAGTACTTC
TRBJ2-5	TRBV29-1	-	-	15	CSVETGAGDQETQYF	TGCAGCGTTGAAACGGGGGCCGGAGACCAGGAGACCCAGTACTTC
TRBJ1-4	TRBV28	-	-	15	CASRPGHTTNEKLFF	TGTGCCAGCAGACCGGGACACACAACTAATGAAAAACTGTTTTTT
TRBJ2-2	TRBV9	-	-	15	CASSPRGSGTGELFF	TGTGCCAGCAGCCCTCGGGGTAGCGGCACCGGGGAGCTGTTTTTT
TRBJ2-7	TRBV19	-	TRBD1	15	CASSRFGTGGYEQYF	TGTGCCAGTAGCCGATTCGGGACAGGGGGATACGAGCAGTACTTC
TRBJ1-5	TRBV28	-	-	13	CASSFQINQPQHF	TGTGCCAGCAGTTTCCAGATCAATCAGCCCCAGCATTTT
TRBJ1-2	TRBV5-5	-	-	14	CASSFPGGLGGYTF	TGTGCCAGCAGCTTCCCGGGGGGCTTGGGCGGCTACACCTTC
TRBJ2-5	TRBV10-2	-	TRBD2	14	CASSGLAGRETQYF	TGCGCCAGCAGCGGACTAGCGGGGAGGGAGACCCAGTACTTC
TRBJ1-5	TRBV6-6	-	-	14	CASSQGLSNQPQHF	TGTGCCAGCAGCCAGGGTCTCAGCAATCAGCCCCAGCATTTT
TRBJ2-5	TRBV28	-	-	14	CASSFGGAKETQYF	TGTGCCAGCAGTTTTGGGGGGGCGAAAGAGACCCAGTACTTC
TRBJ2-3	TRBV4-1	-	-	13	CASSQRAYDTQYF	TGCGCCAGCAGCCAACGGGCCTACGATACGCAGTATTTT
TRBJ2-2	TRBV28	-	-	11	CASSFYGELFF	TGTGCCAGCAGTTTTTATGGGGAGCTGTTTTTT
TRBJ2-5	TRBV7-3	-	-	13	CASSLSGLKTQYF	TGTGCCAGCAGCTTATCAGGGTTGAAGACCCAGTACTTC